This T cell receptor beta chain was recorded in a study of OX40 agonist ivuxolimab in advanced cancers. Study context: Among those enrolled, mean age was roughly 55 years (range about 20 to 79) and 82.7% were male. General study results and limits: CD4+ and CD8+ blood T cells expanded clonally by week 6 at 0.1 to 3.0 mg/kg. Averaging showed that CD8+ T cells had more expanded clones than CD4+ did.

The repertoire was sequenced with immunoSEQ multiplex PCR; TCRdb's copy has only in-frame clones and lacks some. The sample includes 65,000 to 80,000 clones, roughly 90% of them seen just once. Trimming shortened V by 8 bases and J by 5 bases, and 12 bases separated the two germline ends. Germline assignment: CDR1 LNHDA and CDR2 SQIVND (reference sequence). The CDR3 extends over 13 amino acids. Concerning this clone: What it recognizes is unknown.

The sequence was collected from an adult with an advanced solid tumor such as melanoma, head and neck, liver or kidney cancer. J is TRBJ1-4 and V is TRBV19; a possible D gene is TRBD1 (6 bases). This material consisted of CD4+ or CD8+ T cells sorted from blood, taken in a trial of the OX40 agonist ivuxolimab. For the CDR3, the DNA is TGTGCCAGTGGGGGCAGAGCGAATGAAAAACTGTTTTTT. This sequence encodes CASGGRANEKLFF.